The clone carrying this T cell receptor beta chain was seen only once. This specimen belongs to a study of blood T cell repertoires in COVID-19. Across the study: Nucleic acid was either cDNA or gDNA, and it came from T cells, B-cell-depleted T cells, or PBMCs.

In germline, CDR1 is MGHRA, CDR2 YSYEKL. With V trimmed by 4 bases and J by 4 bases, 3 bases remained unmatched. The CDR3 runs 15 residues. In the original processing: Using reference gene primer amplification, nucleated cell counts were estimated. The protocol was immunoSEQ multiplex PCR, while the TCRdb copy is restricted to in-frame clones and leaves out a portion. Clone size and V and J calls were adopted from that table, with D and trimming inferred from the DNA. The data hold hundreds of thousands of clones, with about 90% observed a single time. The receptor's source is a man at least 80 years old with acute or convalescent COVID-19. Sequencing was carried out using peripheral blood. The chain is built from TRBV4-1 and TRBJ2-7; 14 bases are a match to TRBD2. In nucleotides, the CDR3 is TGCGCCAGCAGCCCTGGGACTAGCGGGGGTTACGAGCAGTACTTC. Protein: CASSPGTSGGYEQYF.